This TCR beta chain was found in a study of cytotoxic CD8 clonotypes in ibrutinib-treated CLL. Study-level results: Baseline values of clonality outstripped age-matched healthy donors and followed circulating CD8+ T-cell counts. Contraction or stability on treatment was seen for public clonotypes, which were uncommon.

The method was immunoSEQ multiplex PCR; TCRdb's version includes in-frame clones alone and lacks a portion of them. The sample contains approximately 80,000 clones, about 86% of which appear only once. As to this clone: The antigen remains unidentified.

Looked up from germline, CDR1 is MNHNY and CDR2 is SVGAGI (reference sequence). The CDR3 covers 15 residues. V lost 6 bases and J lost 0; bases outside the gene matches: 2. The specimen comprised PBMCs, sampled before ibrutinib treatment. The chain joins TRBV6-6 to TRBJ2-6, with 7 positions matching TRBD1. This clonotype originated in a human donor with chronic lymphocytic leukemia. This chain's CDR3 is CASSGTDSGANVLTF. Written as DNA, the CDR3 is TGTGCCAGCAGCGGGACAGACTCTGGGGCCAACGTCCTGACTTTC.